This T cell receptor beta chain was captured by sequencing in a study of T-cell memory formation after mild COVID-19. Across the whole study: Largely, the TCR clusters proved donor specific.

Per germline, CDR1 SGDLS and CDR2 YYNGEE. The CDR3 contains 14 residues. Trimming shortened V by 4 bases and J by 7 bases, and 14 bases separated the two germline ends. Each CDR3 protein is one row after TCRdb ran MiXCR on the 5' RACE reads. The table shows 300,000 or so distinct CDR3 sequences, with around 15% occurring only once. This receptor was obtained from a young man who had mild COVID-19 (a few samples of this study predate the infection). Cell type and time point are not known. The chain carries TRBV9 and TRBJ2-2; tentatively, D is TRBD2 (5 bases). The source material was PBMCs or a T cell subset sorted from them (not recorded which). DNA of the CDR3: TGTGCCAGCAGCCCGAGACACGGGGTCGGGGAGCTGTTTTTT. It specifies CASSPRHGVGELFF. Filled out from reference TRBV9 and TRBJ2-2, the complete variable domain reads DSGVTQTPKHLITATGQRVTLRCSPRSGDLSVYWYQQSLDQGLQFLIQYYNGEERAKGNILERFSAQQFPDLHSELNLSSLELGDSALYFCASSPRHGVGELFFGEGSRLTVL.